Listed below are T cell receptor beta chains from one sample, sequenced in a study of cytomegalovirus exposure and HLA in healthy donors. The method was immunoSEQ multiplex PCR; TCRdb's version includes in-frame clones alone and lacks a portion of them. The sample contains 90,000 to 95,000 clones, around 85% of which appear only once. Material: PBMCs. These receptors all stem from a girl aged 2-15 years in good health and CMV-seropositive. CDR3s include the opening cysteine and the closing phenylalanine or tryptophan. D genes are given only for firm matches. Only some rows state a clone size, as once, few, many or a class for expanded clones.

D gene,V gene,clone size,J gene,CDR3 DNA,CDR3 protein
.,TRBV28,once,TRBJ2-6,TGTGCCAGCAAAAGTCCAGGTTCTGGGGCCAACGTCCTGACTTTC,CASKSPGSGANVLTF
.,TRBV5-1,.,TRBJ2-3,TGCGCCAGCAGCTTGGCGGACTCCACAGATACGCAGTATTTT,CASSLADSTDTQYF
.,TRBV7-2,.,TRBJ2-2,TGTGCCAGCAGCTTAGGACTTTGGGGCAACACCGGGGAGCTGTTTTTT,CASSLGLWGNTGELFF
TRBD2,TRBV7-2,.,TRBJ2-7,TGTGCCAGCAGCCCGCTCAGGGGACTAGCGGGCTACTTC,CASSPLRGLAGYF
TRBD1,TRBV5-1,.,TRBJ2-1,TGCGCCAGCAGCCAGGGGGCTACTAACAATGAGCAGTTCTTC,CASSQGATNNEQFF
TRBD2,TRBV5-8,.,TRBJ2-6,TGTGCCAGCAGCCCGGGAGGGATCAACGTCCTGACTTTC,CASSPGGINVLTF
.,TRBV27,.,TRBJ2-1,TGTGCCAGCAGCAGCCGAGGAGCCCCCCACAATGAGCAGTTCTTC,CASSSRGAPHNEQFF
TRBD1,TRBV30,.,TRBJ1-4,TGTGCCTGGACCCTGGGGACAGTAGCTGAAAAACTGTTTTTT,CAWTLGTVAEKLFF
TRBD1,TRBV28,.,TRBJ2-2,TGTGCCAGCACAGGGGGCGGCACCGGGGAGCTGTTTTTT,CASTGGGTGELFF
TRBD1,TRBV6-5,.,TRBJ1-1,TGTGCCAGCACCGGGACAGGGCCGAGAACTGAAGCTTTCTTT,CASTGTGPRTEAFF
.,TRBV7-9,.,TRBJ1-1,TGTGCCAGCAGCTTGCAGGGCGGAACTGAAGCTTTCTTT,CASSLQGGTEAFF
.,TRBV2,.,TRBJ2-1,TGTGCCAGCAGTCCCCATTCCCAGGTCGAGCAGTTCTTC,CASSPHSQVEQFF
TRBD1,TRBV6-4,few,TRBJ2-1,TGTGCCAGCAGTGACGGGACAGGGGGCAATGAGCAGTTCTTC,CASSDGTGGNEQFF
TRBD1,TRBV5-4,.,TRBJ1-2,TGTGCCAGCAGCTTAACAGGGGGCGCGAGTGGCTACACCTTC,CASSLTGGASGYTF
TRBD1,TRBV18,.,TRBJ2-3,TGTGCCAGCTCTCGGACCTTCGACAGGGGAGGAACAGATACGCAGTATTTT,CASSRTFDRGGTDTQYF
.,TRBV19,.,TRBJ2-1,TGTGCCAGTAGTAACCGGGAGTCAGTCAATGAGCAGTTCTTC,CASSNRESVNEQFF
.,TRBV4-2,.,TRBJ1-1,TGTGCCAGCAGCCAAGTGATTGCGGGTTACACTGAAGCTTTCTTT,CASSQVIAGYTEAFF
.,TRBV25-1,.,TRBJ2-7,TGTGCCATCCAGGGCTACGAGCAGTACTTC,CAIQGYEQYF